These 14 T cell receptor beta chains came from one sample sequenced in a study of early T cells in non-severe SARS-CoV-2 infection (dated by TCRdb to the early 2020s). Libraries were built with 5' RACE. For sequencing, a NextSeq 500 was employed. The public reads were reanalyzed by TCRdb: fastp trimming at Q25, MiXCR alignment, in-frame beta chains only. Rows are unified per CDR3 protein, each entry keeping the most common DNA and genes. Present in this sample are over 85,000 distinct CDR3 sequences, 10% to 15% of which were seen just once. The ten largest clonotypes hold 3.5% to 4% of the sample. The sample in question was whole blood, obtained at baseline. The receptors shown here come from an adult who was a healthcare worker with PCR-confirmed SARS-CoV-2 infection or an uninfected control (not recorded which).

The chain joins TRBV3-1 to TRBJ1-5; 7 nucleotides match TRBD1. The CDR3 consists of 14 residues. Germline CDR1 and CDR2: LGHDT and YNNKEL (reference sequence). The junction had 6 bases not matched to a gene; V was cut back by 4 bases and J by 6 bases. CDR3 residues: CASSLRTGGQPQHF. The CDR3 DNA reads TGTGCCAGCAGCCTACGGACAGGAGGTCAGCCCCAGCATTTT.

This clonotype was detected many times. CDR3 sequence reads: CASSLGDGNSPLHF. The CDR3 nucleotides read TGCGCCAGCAGCTTGGGGGACGGCAATTCACCCCTCCACTTT. The J gene is TRBJ1-6, the V gene TRBV5-1, with D possibly being TRBD1 (5 bases). Germline assignment: CDR1 SGHRS and CDR2 YFSETQ. V was trimmed by 0 bases and J by 7 bases, leaving 8 bases between them. This CDR3 spans 14 amino acids.

The chain combines TRBV20-1 with TRBJ1-1, with 7 bases that match TRBD1. The length of the CDR3 is 12 residues. Germline loops: CDR1 DFQATT, CDR2 SNEGSKA (reference sequence). Trimming took 5 bases from V and 5 from J; bases not matched to a gene: 5. The CDR3 sequence: CSASTGETEAFF. The CDR3 DNA reads as TGCAGTGCTTCAACAGGGGAGACTGAAGCTTTCTTT.

The V call is TRBV12-3 or TRBV12-4, the J call TRBJ2-5, with D unclear. CDR3 size: 11 residues. V dropped 2 bases and J dropped 6 bases, with 4 bases sitting between them. Here the CDR3 reads CASSLRKTQYF. The DNA of the CDR3 is TGTGCCAGCAGTTTAAGGAAGACCCAGTACTTC.

This rearrangement joins TRBV27 to TRBJ2-7, with D possibly TRBD2 on 6 matching bases. The CDR3 loop spans 12 amino acids. Trimming removed 6 bases at V and 6 bases at J, with 12 bases between. Germline V gives CDR1 MNHEY, CDR2 SMNVEV (reference sequence). The CDR3 DNA follows: TGTGCCAGCAGAAAGGCGGGGCTCGAGCAGTACTTC. Its translation: CASRKAGLEQYF.

This clonotype has ten or more counts. The CDR3 reads CATIETRNAYNEQFF. CDR3 nucleotides: TGCGCCACCATCGAGACTAGAAACGCCTACAATGAGCAGTTCTTC. This sequence joins TRBV5-1 and TRBJ2-1; maybe TRBD2 (6 bases). Deletions cut 9 bases from V and 2 bases from J, with 18 bases between. CDR1 is SGHRS, CDR2 YFSETQ, per germline. The CDR3 extends over 15 amino acids. The full variable domain, rest sourced from reference TRBV5-1 and TRBJ2-1, is KAGVTQTPRYLIKTRGQQVTLSCSPISGHRSVSWYQQTPGQGLQFLFEYFSETQRNKGNFPGRFSGRQFSNSRSEMNVSTLELGDSALYLCATIETRNAYNEQFFGPGTRLTVL.

This clonotype occurred a few times. The chain is built from TRBV7-3 and TRBJ2-6, with D possibly TRBD1 on 6 matching bases. The length of the CDR3 is 19 residues. Germline V gives CDR1 SGHTA, CDR2 FQGTGA. V lost 5 bases and J 0 bases, leaving 20 bases between the germline ends. CDR3 DNA sequence: TGTGCCAGCAGCCCCTCACAGGGATTCGTACCCTCTGGGGCCAACGTCCTGACTTTC. It translates to CASSPSQGFVPSGANVLTF.

V usage is TRBV6-5 and J usage is TRBJ1-4, with TRBD1 matching 10 bases. The CDR3 is 15 amino acids. After removal of 0 bases from V and 5 bases from J, the junction contained 0 bases not matched to a gene. Germline V lookup: CDR1 MNHEY, CDR2 SVGAGI. The CDR3 coding sequence is TGTGCCAGCAGTTACTCGGACAGGGGGAATGAAAAACTGTTTTTT. Translating it yields CASSYSDRGNEKLFF.

This chain connects TRBV4-1 to TRBJ1-6; no reliable D call. CDR1 and CDR2 from the germline V gene are MGHRA and YSYEKL. CDR3 length: 15 residues. V was clipped by 4 bases and J by 6 bases, with 13 bases between them. DNA for the CDR3: TGCGCCAGCAGCCTCCCCCCGGGCCTTAATTCACCCCTCCACTTT. Translating gives CASSLPPGLNSPLHF.

The chain recombines TRBV11-2 with TRBJ2-7; D is ambiguous. The CDR3 is 15 amino acids. Germline assignment: CDR1 SGHAT and CDR2 FQNNGV. V lost 4 bases, J lost 1 base, and 14 bases lay in between. CDR3 nucleotide sequence: TGTGCCAGCAGCTCCCCGTCGACGAGGTCCTACGAGCAGTACTTC. As protein: CASSSPSTRSYEQYF.

This clonotype turned up a few times. The gene calls are TRBV7-9 and TRBJ2-3, with 7 bases fitting TRBD1. This CDR3 region has 15 residues. Germline V gives CDR1 SEHNR, CDR2 FQNEAQ (reference sequence). V lost 6 bases to trimming and J lost 2 bases; unmatched junction nucleotides: 8. The CDR3 region has the DNA TGTGCCAGCAGGCAGACAGGGTTCAACACAGATACGCAGTATTTT. Translating gives CASRQTGFNTDTQYF.

This clonotype was seen at least ten times. The genes are TRBV6-5 and TRBJ1-2; TRBD1 matches 9 bases. Per the germline V gene, CDR1 is MNHEY and CDR2 is SVGAGI. With 5 bases clipped from V and 8 bases from J, the junction kept 9 bases outside the gene matches. CDR3 size: 14 residues. CDR3 coding DNA: TGTGCCAGCAGTCAACGGGACAGGGCGACCGGCTACACCTTC. As protein: CASSQRDRATGYTF.

This clonotype was recorded a few times. This chain connects TRBV2 to TRBJ2-2, with 8 bases that match TRBD2. The J segment lost 6 bases and the V segment lost 2 bases, leaving 8 bases of the junction unmatched. The CDR3 consists of 16 residues. Germline V gives CDR1 SNHLY, CDR2 FYNNEI. The CDR3 region is CASSEFGRALAGELFF. The DNA for the CDR3 is TGTGCCAGCAGTGAATTCGGGAGGGCCCTCGCCGGGGAGCTGTTTTTT.

This clonotype has more than one count but fewer than ten. The chain's CDR3 is CASSLSGEAFF. The CDR3 nucleotides read TGTGCCAGCAGTTTGAGCGGTGAAGCTTTCTTT. The rearrangement joins TRBV11-2 to TRBJ1-1; D unresolved. The germline V and J ends were trimmed by 6 bases and 7 bases, with 9 bases remaining between them. The CDR3 runs to 11 residues. Germline V gene lookup returns CDR1 SGHAT and CDR2 FQNNGV.